This T cell receptor beta chain was sequenced in a study of T cells in Graves' hyperthyroidism and ophthalmopathy (dated by TCRdb to the late 2010s). Notes on the research overall: Peripheral blood was collected at initial diagnosis, before any treatment. Whether ophthalmopathy could be predicted prospectively was tested in an independent validation cohort made up of 18 to 20 hyperthyroidism patients plus 17 patients who later progressed to ophthalmopathy. To identify TCR V-J signatures that set the groups apart, the researchers used a discovery cohort of approximately 98 patients, made up of 43 with Graves' ophthalmopathy and 57 with stable Graves' hyperthyroidism. The approximately 90 discovery patients were divided at random into training and test sets in a 7:3 ratio. In addition, the study compared T-cell repertoires in thyroid tissue and in blood from roughly 6 Graves' hyperthyroidism patients. After blood sampling, hyperthyroidism patients were treated with methimazole at a starting dose of 30 mg daily, and ophthalmopathy patients were treated with high-dose intravenous methylprednisolone. The paper describes TCR Vbeta CDR3 sequencing of some 130 peripheral blood samples, made up of 43 ophthalmopathy patients, more than 70 hyperthyroidism patients and 17 progressor patients.

Stable Graves' hyperthyroidism was defined as the absence of progression to ophthalmopathy over 18 months of follow-up. Hyperthyroidism patients were newly diagnosed, had a disease duration of under 2 months, and were aged 18 to 65 years. Any patient with an uncontrolled infection, another autoimmune disease, pregnancy or lactation was excluded. Diagnoses relied on clinical symptoms, serum thyroxine and TRAb, thyroid ultrasound and orbital computed tomography. PBMCs were isolated from about 9 ml of fresh peripheral blood by Ficoll-Paque density gradient centrifugation. Trizol reagent was used to extract total RNA, and RNA quality was then checked on an Agilent 2100 Bioanalyzer. This clonotype was seen many times. No cognate antigen has been identified for it. It has no much larger one-base neighbor in the sample; base qualities were not kept. The germline V gene gives CDR1 as SGHDT and CDR2 as YYEEEE. The CDR3 sequence holds 14 residues, the cysteine and phenylalanine included. The entry retains the CDR3 DNA only, 42 bases that are in frame from base 1. A distance of 19 bases separates the germline ends of V and J, which lose 6 bases and 6 bases respectively.

Study-level results and caveats: Most expanded thyroid clonotypes (frequency above 0.001) were also found in blood, which suggests that blood repertoires may mirror thyroid immune responses. Sample size was not statistically predetermined, and investigators were not blinded to group allocation. A 13 V-J signature model separated ophthalmopathy from stable hyperthyroidism, with around 91% sensitivity and roughly 84% specificity in cross-validation and 80%/75% in testing. In validation, the model predicted progression to ophthalmopathy a median of about 6.5 months before onset, with 70% to 71% sensitivity and 72.22% specificity.

Amplification of TCR beta CDR3 regions was carried out from RNA transcripts. A first-round RT-PCR of the TCR CDR3 used the HTBI primer set with the Qiagen OneStep RT-PCR kit. Libraries were constructed in a second round of multiplex PCR, after which size selection and purification were carried out. Sequencing of the libraries was done on an Illumina HiSeq2000 using paired-end 100 bp reads. Regarding the original processing steps: Raw data were processed with SOAPnuke, discarding reads with adapters, uncalled bases, mean Phred below 15, or no exact constant-primer or identifier match. High-quality paired reads were merged using COPE v1.2.5, and each unique nucleotide sequence was defined as a clonotype. Clonotypes were aligned to IMGT TRBV, TRBD and TRBJ reference segments using MiTCR v1.1. Analysis was restricted to V-J combinations with a frequency above 0.0001, which covered roughly 99% of repertoires. A TCS score was defined as the ratio of F50 (clonal expansion) to E x V (chaos), with BLOSUM62-based TCRdist applied between CDR3 peptides within each V-J. Welch's t-statistics and random forest reduced roughly 530 V-J features to roughly 13, which were used in a naive Bayes classifier (R e1071). Thyroid-blood repertoire similarity was quantified with the Morisita-Horn index. The raw public reads went through TCRdb reprocessing: fastp at Q25, MiXCR clone calling, in-frame beta chains kept. Each entry merges the rows of one CDR3 protein and shows their most common DNA and genes. TCRdb's processing, not the authors', yielded these V and J calls. This sample holds fewer than 110,000 distinct CDR3 sequences; 45% to 50% were observed only once. In total, the top ten clones hold 20% to 30% of the sample.

The sequence came from a man aged 40-55 years with Graves' hyperthyroidism. The rearranged chain carries TRBV5-6 and TRBJ2-7; TRBD2 might be the D gene, on 5 matching bases. Input material: blood. In nucleotides, the sequence is TGTGCCAGCACCTCATTGCGAACGGACTCCGAGCAGTACTTC. This codes for CASTSLRTDSEQYF.